This paragraph covers one T cell receptor (beta chain) sequence. Its antigen is not known. The data originate from a study of identifying expanded T cells in peripheral blood. The study, taken as a whole, reports: Over about two and four weeks, about 17 and 20 clones changed, versus roughly 1.1 between replicates.

This CDR3 contains 13 residues. The germline V and J ends were trimmed by 3 bases and 2 bases, with 6 bases remaining between them. The V gene's germline CDR1 is SGDLS and CDR2 YYNGEE. Some clones are missing from TCRdb's copy, which holds only in-frame ones; the method was immunoSEQ multiplex PCR. The sample holds approximately 81,000 clones, about 83% seen once. V gene TRBV9 combines with J gene TRBJ1-3, with D maybe TRBD1 (6 bases). The TCR sequence derives from a person aged 18 to 70 in good health. The sequenced sample was blood. CDR3 DNA sequence: TGTGCCAGCAGCGGACAGGCTGGAAACACCATATATTTT. Amino acid sequence: CASSGQAGNTIYF.